One and the same sample provided the 5 T cell receptor beta chains below, sequenced in a study of T cells after somatic rescue of genetic block. Some clones are missing from TCRdb's copy, which holds only in-frame ones; the method was immunoSEQ multiplex PCR. The sample contains about 67,000 clones, around 92% of which appear only once. The specimen was peripheral blood mononuclear cells (PBMCs). The receptor set was obtained from a man in his forties or fifties.

J is TRBJ2-6 and V is TRBV7-9; D unresolved. Trimming cost V 5 bases and J 1 base, with 6 bases left between them. CDR3 length: 14 amino acids. Germline V gene sequence: CDR1 SEHNR, CDR2 FQNEAQ (reference sequence). For the CDR3, the DNA is TGTGCCAGCAGCATGGATTCTGGGGCCAACGTCCTGACTTTC. It is translated as CASSMDSGANVLTF.

The V gene is TRBV5-5, the J gene TRBJ2-5; no definite D call. CDR3 length equals 14 residues. V was cut by 3 bases and J by 7 bases, with 16 bases left in between. Germline V lookup: CDR1 SGHKS, CDR2 YYEKEE (reference sequence). CDR3 in amino acids: CASSSSADIGTQYF. The CDR3 DNA reads TGTGCCAGCAGCTCCAGCGCCGACATAGGGACCCAGTACTTC.

A remark on this clone: One end of the junction does not line up with germline, which may come from a read error. The chain carries TRBV18 and TRBJ1-2; TRBD1 matches at 9 bases. The germline gives CDR1 KGHSH, CDR2 LQKENI. The CDR3 loop spans 13 amino acids. CDR3 amino acids: CASSPQGANGYTF. The DNA of the CDR3 is TGTGCCAGCTCTCCACAGGGGGCGAATGGCTACACCTTC.

This clone was counted once. The genes are TRBV10-3 and TRBJ1-1; TRBD1 matches at 9 bases. The CDR3 runs to 14 residues. Germline V gives CDR1 ENHRY, CDR2 SYGVKD. Germline trimming cut 6 bases from V and 2 bases from J; bases unmatched to any gene: 4. CDR3 protein: CAIREGQGNTEAFF. CDR3 nucleotide sequence: TGTGCCATCAGGGAGGGACAGGGTAACACTGAAGCTTTCTTT.

V gene TRBV19 combines with J gene TRBJ1-5, with D hard to call. The CDR3 has 14 residues. Germline V gives CDR1 LNHDA, CDR2 SQIVND (reference sequence). Trimming pared 1 base from V and 4 bases from J, leaving 8 bases between. The CDR3 bases are TGTGCCAGTAGTATAGTCAGCGGGAATCAGCCCCAGCATTTT. Its protein is CASSIVSGNQPQHF.